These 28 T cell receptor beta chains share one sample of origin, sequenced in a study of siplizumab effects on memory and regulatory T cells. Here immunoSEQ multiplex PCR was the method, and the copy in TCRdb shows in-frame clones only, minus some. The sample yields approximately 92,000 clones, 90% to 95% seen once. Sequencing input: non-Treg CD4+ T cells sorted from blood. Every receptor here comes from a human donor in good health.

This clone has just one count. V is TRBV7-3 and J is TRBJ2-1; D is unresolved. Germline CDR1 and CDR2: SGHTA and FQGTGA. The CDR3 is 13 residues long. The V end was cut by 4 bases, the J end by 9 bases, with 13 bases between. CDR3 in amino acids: CASSSLGVGEQFF. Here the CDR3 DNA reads TGTGCCAGCAGCTCCCTTGGGGTGGGTGAGCAGTTCTTC.

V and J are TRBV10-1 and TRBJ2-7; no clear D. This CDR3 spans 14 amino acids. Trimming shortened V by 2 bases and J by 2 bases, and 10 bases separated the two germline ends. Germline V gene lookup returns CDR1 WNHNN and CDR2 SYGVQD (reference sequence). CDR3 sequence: CASSEKRGPYEQYF. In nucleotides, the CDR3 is TGCGCCAGCAGTGAGAAGCGAGGCCCCTACGAGCAGTACTTC.

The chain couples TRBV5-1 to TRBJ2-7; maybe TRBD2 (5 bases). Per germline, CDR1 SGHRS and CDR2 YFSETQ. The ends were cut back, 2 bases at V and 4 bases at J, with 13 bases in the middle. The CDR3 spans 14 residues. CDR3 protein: CASSLADLKYEQYF. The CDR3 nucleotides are TGCGCCAGCAGCTTAGCGGATCTAAAGTACGAGCAGTACTTC.

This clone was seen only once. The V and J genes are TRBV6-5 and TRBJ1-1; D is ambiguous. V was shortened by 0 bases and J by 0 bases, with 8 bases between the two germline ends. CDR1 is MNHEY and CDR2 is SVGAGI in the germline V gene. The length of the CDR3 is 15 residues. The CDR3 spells CASSYSEVMNTEAFF. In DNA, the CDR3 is TGTGCCAGCAGTTACTCAGAAGTTATGAACACTGAAGCTTTCTTT.

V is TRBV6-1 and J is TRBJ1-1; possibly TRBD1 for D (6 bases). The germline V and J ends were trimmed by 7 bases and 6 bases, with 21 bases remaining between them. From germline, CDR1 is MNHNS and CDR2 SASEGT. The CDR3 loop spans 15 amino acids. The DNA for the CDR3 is TGTGCCAGCACCTCGAGTGGGGGGGCGAAACCTGAAGCTTTCTTT. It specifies CASTSSGGAKPEAFF.

The CDR3 loop is CASGRQGSGNTIYF. CDR3 bases: TGTGCCAGCGGGAGACAGGGATCGGGAAACACCATATATTTT. This chain joins TRBV6-1 and TRBJ1-3; 7 bases line up with TRBD1. The V segment lost 8 bases and the J segment 4 bases; nucleotides outside the gene matches: 8. Germline values: CDR1 MNHNS, CDR2 SASEGT. CDR3 length: 14 residues.

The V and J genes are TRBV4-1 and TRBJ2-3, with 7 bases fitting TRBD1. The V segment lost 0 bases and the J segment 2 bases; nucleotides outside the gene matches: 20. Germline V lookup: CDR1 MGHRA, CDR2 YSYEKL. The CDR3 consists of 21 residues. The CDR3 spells CASSQDIGRWGQRLNTDTQYF. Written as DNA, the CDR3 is TGCGCCAGCAGCCAAGACATAGGGCGCTGGGGACAGAGGTTAAACACAGATACGCAGTATTTT.

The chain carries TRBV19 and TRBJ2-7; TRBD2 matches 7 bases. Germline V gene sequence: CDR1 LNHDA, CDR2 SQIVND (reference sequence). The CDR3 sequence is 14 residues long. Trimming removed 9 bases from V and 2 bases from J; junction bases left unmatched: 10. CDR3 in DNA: TGTGCCAGACCTGGCCGGGGGGTTCCCTACGAGCAGTACTTC. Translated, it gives CARPGRGVPYEQYF.

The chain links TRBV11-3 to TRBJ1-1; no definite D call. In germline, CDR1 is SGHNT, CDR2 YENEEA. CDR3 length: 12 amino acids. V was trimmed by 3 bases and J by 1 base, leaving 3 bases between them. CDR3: CASSFKNTEAFF. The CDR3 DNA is TGTGCCAGCAGCTTTAAGAACACTGAAGCTTTCTTT.

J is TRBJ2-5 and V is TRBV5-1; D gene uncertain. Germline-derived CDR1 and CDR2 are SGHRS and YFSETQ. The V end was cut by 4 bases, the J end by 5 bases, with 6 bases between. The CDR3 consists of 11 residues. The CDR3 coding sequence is TGCGCCAGCAGCGCGAGGGAGACCCAGTACTTC. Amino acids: CASSARETQYF.

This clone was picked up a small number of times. The CDR3 DNA follows: TGTGCCAGCAGCTTAGGTACTAGCGGATACAATGAGCAGTTCTTC. As protein: CASSLGTSGYNEQFF. V gene TRBV7-9 combines with J gene TRBJ2-1, with TRBD2 matching over 8 bases. This CDR3 is built from 15 residues. The V segment lost 1 base and the J segment 4 bases; nucleotides outside the gene matches: 3. Germline lookup yields CDR1 SEHNR and CDR2 FQNEAQ (reference sequence).

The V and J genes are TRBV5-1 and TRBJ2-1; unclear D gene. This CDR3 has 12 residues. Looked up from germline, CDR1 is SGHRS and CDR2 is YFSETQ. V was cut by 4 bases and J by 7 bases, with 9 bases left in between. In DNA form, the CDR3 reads TGCGCCAGCAGCCAATCCAGGAATGAGCAGTTCTTC. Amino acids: CASSQSRNEQFF.

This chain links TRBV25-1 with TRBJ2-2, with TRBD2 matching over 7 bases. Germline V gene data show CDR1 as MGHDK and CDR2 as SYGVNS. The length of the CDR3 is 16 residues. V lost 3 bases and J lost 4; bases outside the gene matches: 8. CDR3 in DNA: TGTGCCAGCAGTGAGGCGGGGAGGGTGTCCACCGGGGAGCTGTTTTTT. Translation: CASSEAGRVSTGELFF.

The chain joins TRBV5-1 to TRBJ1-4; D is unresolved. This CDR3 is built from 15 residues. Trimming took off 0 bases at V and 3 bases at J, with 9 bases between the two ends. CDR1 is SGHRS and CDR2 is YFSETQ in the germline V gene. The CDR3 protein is CASSLVPLSNEKLFF. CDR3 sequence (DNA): TGCGCCAGCAGCTTGGTACCGTTGTCTAATGAAAAACTGTTTTTT.

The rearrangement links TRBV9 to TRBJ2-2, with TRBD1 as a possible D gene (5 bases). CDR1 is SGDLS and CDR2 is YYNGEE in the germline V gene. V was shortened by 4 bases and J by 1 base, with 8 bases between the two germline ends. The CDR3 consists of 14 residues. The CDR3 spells CASSTRVNTGELFF. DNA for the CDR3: TGTGCCAGCAGCACCAGGGTGAACACCGGGGAGCTGTTTTTT.

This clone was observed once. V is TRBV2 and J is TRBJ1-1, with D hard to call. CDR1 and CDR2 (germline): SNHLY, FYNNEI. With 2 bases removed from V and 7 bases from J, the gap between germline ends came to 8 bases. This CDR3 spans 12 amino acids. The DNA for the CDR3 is TGTGCCAGCAGTGAAACACGGGTTGAAGCTTTCTTT. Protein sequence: CASSETRVEAFF.

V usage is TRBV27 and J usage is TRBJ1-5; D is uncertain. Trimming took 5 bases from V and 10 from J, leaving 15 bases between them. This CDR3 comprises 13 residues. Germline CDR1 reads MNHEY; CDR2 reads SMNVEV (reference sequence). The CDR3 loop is CASSPWWGGPQHF. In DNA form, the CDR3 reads TGTGCCAGCAGTCCGTGGTGGGGAGGACCCCAGCATTTT.

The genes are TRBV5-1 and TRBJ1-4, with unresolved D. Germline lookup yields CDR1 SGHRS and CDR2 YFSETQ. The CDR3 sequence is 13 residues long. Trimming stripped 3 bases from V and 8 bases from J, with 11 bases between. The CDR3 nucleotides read TGCGCCAGCAGCTGGGGAGGGAGGGAAAAACTGTTTTTT. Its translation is CASSWGGREKLFF.

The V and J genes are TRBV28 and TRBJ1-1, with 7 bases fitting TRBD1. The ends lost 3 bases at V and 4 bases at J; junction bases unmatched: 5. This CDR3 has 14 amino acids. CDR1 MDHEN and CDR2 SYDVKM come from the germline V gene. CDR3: CASSLDRPSTEAFF. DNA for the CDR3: TGTGCCAGCAGTTTGGACAGGCCAAGCACTGAAGCTTTCTTT.

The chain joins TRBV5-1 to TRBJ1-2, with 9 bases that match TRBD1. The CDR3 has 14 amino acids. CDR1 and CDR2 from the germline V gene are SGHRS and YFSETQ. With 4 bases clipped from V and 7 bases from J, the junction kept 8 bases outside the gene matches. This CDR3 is CASSPLGQGGGYTF. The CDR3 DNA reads TGCGCCAGCAGCCCCCTGGGACAGGGAGGTGGCTACACCTTC.

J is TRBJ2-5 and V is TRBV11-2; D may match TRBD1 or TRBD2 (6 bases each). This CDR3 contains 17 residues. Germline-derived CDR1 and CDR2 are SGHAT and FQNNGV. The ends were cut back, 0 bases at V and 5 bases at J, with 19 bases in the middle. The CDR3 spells CASSLDFQQGGRETQYF. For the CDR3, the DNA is TGTGCCAGCAGCTTAGACTTCCAACAGGGAGGTCGGGAGACCCAGTACTTC.

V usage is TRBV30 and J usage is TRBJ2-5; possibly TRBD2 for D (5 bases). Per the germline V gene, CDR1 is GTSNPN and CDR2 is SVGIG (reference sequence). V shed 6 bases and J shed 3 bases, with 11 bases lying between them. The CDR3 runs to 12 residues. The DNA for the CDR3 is TGTGCCTGCGGACTTCACAAAGAGACCCAGTACTTC. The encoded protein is CACGLHKETQYF.

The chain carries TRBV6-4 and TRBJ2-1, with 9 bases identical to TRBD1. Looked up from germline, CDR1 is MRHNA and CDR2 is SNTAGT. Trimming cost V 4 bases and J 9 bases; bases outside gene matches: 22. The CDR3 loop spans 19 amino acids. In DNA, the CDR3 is TGTGCCAGCAGTGTTTCGTGGAGGGGGACAGGGTCAATAGAACGTGAGCAGTTCTTC. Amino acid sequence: CASSVSWRGTGSIEREQFF.

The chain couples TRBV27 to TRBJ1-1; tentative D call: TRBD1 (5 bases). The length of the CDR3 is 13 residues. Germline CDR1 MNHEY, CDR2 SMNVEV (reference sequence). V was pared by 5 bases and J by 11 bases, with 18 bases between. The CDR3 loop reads CASSKQARGDAFF. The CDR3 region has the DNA TGTGCCAGCAGTAAACAGGCCCGGGGAGACGCTTTCTTT.

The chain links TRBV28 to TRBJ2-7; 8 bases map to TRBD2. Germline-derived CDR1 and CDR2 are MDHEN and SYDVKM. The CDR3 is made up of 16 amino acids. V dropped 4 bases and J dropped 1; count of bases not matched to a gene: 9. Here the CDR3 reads CASSSLSGSPSYEQYF. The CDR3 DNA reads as TGTGCCAGCAGTTCTTTAAGCGGGAGTCCTTCCTACGAGCAGTACTTC.

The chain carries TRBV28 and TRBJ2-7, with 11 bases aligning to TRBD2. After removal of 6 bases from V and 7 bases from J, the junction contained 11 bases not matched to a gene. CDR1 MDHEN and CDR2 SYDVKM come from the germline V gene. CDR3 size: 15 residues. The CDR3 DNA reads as TGTGCCAGCAGCCCGCCTACGCTAGCGGGGGGAGAGCAGTACTTC. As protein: CASSPPTLAGGEQYF.

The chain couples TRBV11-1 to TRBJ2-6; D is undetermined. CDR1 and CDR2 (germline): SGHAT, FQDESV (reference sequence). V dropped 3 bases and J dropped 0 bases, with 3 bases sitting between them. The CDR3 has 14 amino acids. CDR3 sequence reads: CASSFSSGANVLTF. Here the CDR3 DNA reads TGTGCCAGCAGCTTCAGCTCTGGGGCCAACGTCCTGACTTTC.

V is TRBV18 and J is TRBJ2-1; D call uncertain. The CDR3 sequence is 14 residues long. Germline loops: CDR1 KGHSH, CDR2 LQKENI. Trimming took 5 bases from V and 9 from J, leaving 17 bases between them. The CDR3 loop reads CASSNTGSRGEQFF. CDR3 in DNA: TGTGCCAGCTCAAATACTGGGTCCCGCGGTGAGCAGTTCTTC.